This TCR beta chain was obtained from a study of blood T cell repertoires in COVID-19. Participants' own reports of clinical history determined their cohort assignment. Before being deemed recovered, Cohort 3 donors had two negative PCRs, clearance, or symptom resolution. The data were produced by immunoSEQ multiplex PCR, yet TCRdb's version contains in-frame clones alone and is incomplete. The data show 150,000 to 250,000 clones, around four fifths seen once. V gave up 2 bases and J gave up 11 bases; unmatched junction bases: 9. Germline assignment: CDR1 SEHNR and CDR2 FQNEAQ (reference sequence). The CDR3 runs to 15 residues.

Sequenced material: PBMCs or T cells enriched from blood (not recorded which). The chain combines TRBV7-9 with TRBJ2-1, with 10 bases matching TRBD1. This TCR was sampled from a man between 35 and 55 years old who had recovered from COVID-19. In nucleotides, the CDR3 is TGTGCCAGCAGCTTAACCGGGACAGGGGAACAGAAGCAGTTCTTC. Translation gives CASSLTGTGEQKQFF. The whole variable domain, filled in from reference TRBV7-9 and TRBJ2-1, reads DTGVSQNPRHKITKRGQNVTFRCDPISEHNRLYWYRQTLGQGPEFLTYFQNEAQLEKSRLLSDRFSAERPKGSFSTLEIQRTEQGDSAMYLCASSLTGTGEQKQFFGPGTRLTVL.